Following are 17 T cell receptor beta chains from one sample sequenced in a study of molecular identifiers for immune sequencing clone quantification. TCRdb reprocessed the PCR reads via MiXCR and lists one record per CDR3 protein. The table shows a few hundred thousand distinct CDR3 sequences, with approximately 25% occurring only once. Sequencing was carried out using naive CD8+ T cells from blood, with Jurkat cell RNA spiked in. The subset was: FACS-sorted CD8+CD4-CCR7+CD45RA+ naive T cells. The receptors were sampled from a human donor in good health. Some libraries in this study had Jurkat cell RNA spiked in.

The chain recombines TRBV7-9 with TRBJ2-5; 7 bases line up with TRBD1. Germline loops: CDR1 SEHNR, CDR2 FQNEAQ (reference sequence). The CDR3 covers 14 residues. Unmatched junction bases numbered 7, after V lost 8 bases and J lost 1 base. This CDR3 is CASREGAFQETQYF. The CDR3 DNA sequence: TGTGCCAGCCGTGAGGGGGCCTTCCAAGAGACCCAGTACTTC.

In its sample, this clonotype was seen many times. This rearrangement joins TRBV30 to TRBJ2-1, with 7 bases identical to TRBD2. CDR3 length: 15 residues. V trimming: 0 bases; J trimming: 9 bases; junction bases outside the gene matches: 11. CDR1 and CDR2 (germline): GTSNPN, SVGIG (reference sequence). This CDR3 reads CAWSVLRDYPPEQFF. The CDR3 DNA reads as TGTGCCTGGAGTGTACTCAGGGACTATCCGCCTGAGCAGTTCTTC.

This rearrangement joins TRBV6-2 or TRBV6-3 to TRBJ1-1; tentative D call: TRBD1 (5 bases). The CDR3 sequence is 17 residues long. V shed 2 bases and J shed 3 bases, with 19 bases lying between them. Germline lookup yields CDR1 MNHEY and CDR2 SVGEGT. CDR3 residues: CASSYPYDGGADTEAFF. The DNA of the CDR3 is TGTGCCAGCAGTTACCCCTATGATGGGGGAGCGGACACTGAAGCTTTCTTT.

This clonotype was counted many times. This chain connects TRBV9 to TRBJ2-2; D not certain. V shed 4 bases and J shed 5 bases, with 6 bases lying between them. The germline CDR1 and CDR2 sequences are SGDLS and YYNGEE. This CDR3 region has 12 residues. Here the CDR3 reads CASSHGTGELFF. In nucleotides, the CDR3 is TGTGCCAGCAGCCACGGAACCGGGGAGCTGTTTTTT.

The table lists this clonotype with many counts. The V call is TRBV4-1, the J call TRBJ1-1, with a possible D match to TRBD1 (6 bases). The CDR3 consists of 15 residues. The V and J ends lost 3 bases and 1 base respectively, with 12 bases between them. Looked up from germline, CDR1 is MGHRA and CDR2 is YSYEKL. CDR3 sequence reads: CASSQVGGPNTEAFF. The CDR3 nucleotides are TGCGCCAGCAGCCAGGTTGGGGGCCCGAACACTGAAGCTTTCTTT.

The chain couples TRBV7-6 to TRBJ2-7, with no clear D. With 1 base removed from V and 7 bases from J, the gap between germline ends came to 11 bases. From germline, CDR1 is SGHVS and CDR2 FNYEAQ. This CDR3 has 13 amino acids. CDR3 in amino acids: CASSLGAYGEQYF. CDR3 bases: TGTGCCAGCAGCTTAGGGGCGTATGGGGAGCAGTACTTC.

The chain combines TRBV27 with TRBJ2-5; 12 bases fit TRBD2. J lost 4 bases, V lost 5 bases, and 5 bases had no gene match. The CDR3 is 15 amino acids. CDR1 and CDR2 (germline): MNHEY, SMNVEV (reference sequence). The CDR3 loop reads CASSAWGLAGETQYF. Written as DNA, the CDR3 is TGTGCCAGCAGTGCCTGGGGACTAGCGGGAGAGACCCAGTACTTC.

The chain recombines TRBV27 with TRBJ2-7; TRBD1 agrees at 9 bases. Trimming cost V 2 bases and J 4 bases; bases outside gene matches: 6. CDR1 and CDR2 from the germline V gene are MNHEY and SMNVEV (reference sequence). The CDR3 is 15 residues long. This CDR3 is CASSLIGTGWYEQYF. The CDR3 DNA reads as TGTGCCAGCAGTTTAATTGGGACAGGGTGGTACGAGCAGTACTTC.

This clonotype appeared once. One junction end does not reproduce the germline sequence, and a read error may be involved. This chain connects TRBV4-1 to TRBJ2-7; 7 bases match TRBD1. The V gene's germline CDR1 is MGHRA and CDR2 YSYEKL. This CDR3 comprises 14 residues. CDR3 in DNA: TGCGCCAGCAGCCAAACCGGGACAGCCTACGCGCAGTACTTC. It translates to CASSQTGTAYAQYF.

The rearrangement uses TRBV28 and TRBJ2-7, with 7 bases fitting TRBD1. CDR1 is MDHEN and CDR2 is SYDVKM in the germline V gene. This CDR3 has 18 residues. V was clipped by 4 bases and J by 5 bases; unmatched bases: 20. CDR3 DNA sequence: TGTGCCAGCAGTTCCCCGCCCCGGTCGGGACAGAGGGCCAACGAGCAGTACTTC. The encoded protein is CASSSPPRSGQRANEQYF.

This chain connects TRBV4-1 to TRBJ1-5; 9 positions match TRBD1. Germline V CDR1 and CDR2: MGHRA, YSYEKL. V shed 4 bases, J shed 3 bases, and the junction held 7 bases outside the gene matches. CDR3 size: 16 residues. CDR3: CASSPATGGYNQPQHF. The CDR3 nucleotides are TGCGCCAGCAGCCCAGCGACAGGGGGTTACAATCAGCCCCAGCATTTT.

This clonotype was counted at least ten times. V and J are TRBV30 and TRBJ2-7; weak D call: TRBD2 (5 bases). This CDR3 contains 14 residues. CDR1 is GTSNPN and CDR2 is SVGIG in the germline V gene (reference sequence). Trimming left V 0 bases short and J 4 bases short, with 13 bases between. The CDR3 bases are TGTGCCTGGAGTGTTACTTGGGAGTCATACGAGCAGTACTTC. Its translation: CAWSVTWESYEQYF.

This clonotype was detected ten times or more. The chain employs TRBV6-5 and TRBJ2-2; TRBD2 might be the D (6 bases). Trimming removed 6 bases at V and 7 bases at J, with 15 bases between. Germline loops: CDR1 MNHEY, CDR2 SVGAGI. This CDR3 is 14 amino acids long. DNA for the CDR3: TGTGCCAGCAGCCCCATCCACGGGAGCGGGGAGCTGTTTTTT. Its translation: CASSPIHGSGELFF.

Turning to this clonotype: This may come from a read error, since a much larger clone is one base off. The chain is built from TRBV5-3 and TRBJ1-1; no clear D. TRBV5-3 is flagged as an ORF with uncertain function. The CDR3 is 13 amino acids. In DNA, the CDR3 is TGTGCCAGCAGCTTGCATAGGAACACTGAAGCTCTCTTT. This encodes CASSLHRNTEALF.

The J gene is TRBJ2-2, the V gene TRBV2; D possibly corresponds to TRBD1 (6 bases). The ends were cut back, 8 bases at V and 0 bases at J, with 10 bases in the middle. This CDR3 is built from 14 residues. Germline-derived CDR1 and CDR2 are SNHLY and FYNNEI. The CDR3 spells CASDRSANTGELFF. The CDR3 nucleotides are TGTGCCAGCGACAGGTCCGCGAACACCGGGGAGCTGTTTTTT.

This clonotype was picked up many times. CDR3 nucleotides: TGTGCCAGCAGTTTTTTTAACACTGAAGCTTTCTTT. It is translated as CASSFFNTEAFF. This chain connects TRBV6-2 or TRBV6-3 to TRBJ1-1, with D unclear. The germline V gene encodes CDR1 MNHEY and CDR2 SVGEGT. CDR3 length: 12 residues. The V and J ends lost 4 bases and 2 bases respectively, with 5 bases between them.

V usage is TRBV4-3 and J usage is TRBJ2-1, with 9 bases identical to TRBD1. The V segment lost 6 bases and the J segment 4 bases; nucleotides outside the gene matches: 7. CDR1 LGHNA and CDR2 YSLEER come from the germline V gene. The CDR3 has 15 amino acids. The CDR3 bases are TGCGCCAGCAGTCTTACCGGGACAGGGTACAATGAGCAGTTCTTC. Translation gives CASSLTGTGYNEQFF.